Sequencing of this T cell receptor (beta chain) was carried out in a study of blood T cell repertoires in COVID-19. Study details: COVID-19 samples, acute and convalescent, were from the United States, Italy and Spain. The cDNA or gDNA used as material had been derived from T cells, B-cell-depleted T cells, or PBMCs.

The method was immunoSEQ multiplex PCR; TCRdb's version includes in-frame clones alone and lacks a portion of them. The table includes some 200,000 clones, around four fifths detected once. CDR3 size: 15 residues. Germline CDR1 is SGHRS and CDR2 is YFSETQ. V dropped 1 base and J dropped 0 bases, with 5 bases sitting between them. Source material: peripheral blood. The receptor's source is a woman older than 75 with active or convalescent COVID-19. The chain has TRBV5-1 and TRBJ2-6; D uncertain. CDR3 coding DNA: TGCGCCAGCAGCTTGCCCAGCTCTGGGGCCAACGTCCTGACTTTC. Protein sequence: CASSLPSSGANVLTF.